This TCR beta chain is drawn from a study of T cells after somatic rescue of genetic block. TCRdb's copy holds only in-frame clones and misses some; the assay was immunoSEQ multiplex PCR. The sample yields 85,000 to 90,000 clones, 70% to 90% seen once. This CDR3 comprises 14 residues. J lost 10 bases, V lost 2 bases, and 8 bases had no gene match. The germline CDR1 and CDR2 sequences are ENHRY and SYGVKD. The gene calls are TRBV10-3 and TRBJ2-1, with 7 bases lining up with TRBD2. The clonotype comes from a woman younger than 30. The sample comprised peripheral blood mononuclear cells (PBMCs). The DNA for the CDR3 is TGTGCCATCAGTGAGGGGGGGGATTTGAAGGAGCAGTTCTTC. Protein: CAISEGGDLKEQFF.